The 12 T cell receptor beta chains listed next were all sequenced from one sample in a study of cytomegalovirus exposure and HLA in healthy donors. The PCR used 60 Vbeta and 13 Jbeta primers. Method: immunoSEQ multiplex PCR; TCRdb's copy keeps in-frame clones and lacks some. This table holds around 140,000 clones, 60% to 85% found once. The specimen sequenced was PBMCs. The source is a woman between 40 and 50 years old in good health and CMV-seronegative.

V and J are TRBV7-2 and TRBJ1-3; 7 bases fit TRBD1. This CDR3 has 14 amino acids. Per the germline V gene, CDR1 is SGHTA and CDR2 is FQGNSA. V lost 5 bases, J lost 2 bases, and 3 bases stayed unmatched. The CDR3, as DNA: TGTGCCAGCAGCAAAGACAGGGCTGGAAACACCATATATTTT. It is translated as CASSKDRAGNTIYF.

This clone was counted between two and nine times. V gene TRBV6-5 combines with J gene TRBJ2-7, with 7 nucleotides matching TRBD2. Germline V gives CDR1 MNHEY, CDR2 SVGAGI. J lost 2 bases, V lost 6 bases, and 4 bases had no gene match. This CDR3 spans 13 amino acids. DNA of the CDR3: TGTGCCAGCAGGGGGGGGTCCACCTACGAGCAGTACTTC. This sequence encodes CASRGGSTYEQYF.

The J gene is TRBJ1-1, the V gene TRBV2, with TRBD1 matching over 9 bases. Germline V gene data show CDR1 as SNHLY and CDR2 as FYNNEI. The CDR3 spans 14 residues. The V segment lost 6 bases and the J segment 4 bases; nucleotides outside the gene matches: 6. CDR3 DNA sequence: TGTGCCAGCAGCCTACAGGGGGCAGGCACTGAAGCTTTCTTT. This translates into CASSLQGAGTEAFF.

This clone was detected only a few times. Other nucleotide sequences from this sample produce the same CDR3. V is TRBV30 and J is TRBJ2-5, with D uncertain. The CDR3 totals 13 residues. Between the trimmed V and J ends, which lost 0 bases and 5 bases, there was a span of 10 bases. Germline V CDR1 and CDR2: GTSNPN, SVGIG (reference sequence). The CDR3 DNA is TGTGCCTGGAGTGTACGGCTGAGGGAGACCCAGTACTTC. Its protein is CAWSVRLRETQYF. The whole variable domain, remainder taken from reference TRBV30 and TRBJ2-5, is SQTIHQWPATLVQPVGSPLSLECTVEGTSNPNLYWYRQAAGRGLQLLFYSVGIGQISSEVPQNLSASRPQDRQFILSSKKLLLSDSGFYLCAWSVRLRETQYFGPGTRLLVL.

The chain joins TRBV10-3 to TRBJ1-5; D is possibly TRBD1 (5 bases). The V and J ends lost 5 bases and 5 bases respectively, with 16 bases between them. Germline V CDR1 and CDR2: ENHRY, SYGVKD. The CDR3 is 15 residues long. The CDR3, as DNA: TGTGCCATCAGTACAAGAACAGGTCCCGATCAGCCCCAGCATTTT. Its translation: CAISTRTGPDQPQHF.

This chain uses TRBV7-8 with TRBJ2-5; possibly TRBD2 for D (6 bases). Germline lookup yields CDR1 SGHVS and CDR2 FQNEAQ. Trimming took 1 base from V and 5 from J, leaving 8 bases between them. The CDR3 extends over 13 amino acids. The CDR3 here is CASSLGLVETQYF. The CDR3 DNA reads as TGTGCCAGCAGCTTAGGACTAGTCGAGACCCAGTACTTC.

V and J are TRBV10-3 and TRBJ2-5, with 9 bases identical to TRBD2. The CDR3 has 14 amino acids. The junction had 4 bases not matched to a gene; V was cut back by 4 bases and J by 4 bases. CDR1 and CDR2 (germline): ENHRY, SYGVKD. The CDR3 DNA reads as TGTGCCATCAGTGGGTCGGGACTAGCAGAGACCCAGTACTTC. Encoded protein: CAISGSGLAETQYF.

This clone was found a few times. The rearrangement joins TRBV14 to TRBJ2-6, with 12 positions matching TRBD2. The CDR3 has 15 residues. CDR1 SGHDN and CDR2 FVKESK come from the germline V gene. V was pared by 2 bases and J by 13 bases, with 6 bases of the junction left unmatched. CDR3 sequence reads: CASSQLAGGPDVLTF. Written as DNA, the CDR3 is TGTGCCAGCAGCCAACTAGCGGGGGGGCCAGATGTCCTGACTTTC. Using reference TRBV14 and TRBJ2-6 for the parts outside the CDR3, the full variable domain is EAGVTQFPSHSVIEKGQTVTLRCDPISGHDNLYWYRRVMGKEIKFLLHFVKESKQDESGMPNNRFLAERTGGTYSTLKVQPAELEDSGVYFCASSQLAGGPDVLTFGAGSRLTVL.

The chain uses TRBV9 and TRBJ1-1; possibly TRBD1 for D (5 bases). Germline lookup yields CDR1 SGDLS and CDR2 YYNGEE. The CDR3 runs 18 residues. Trimming left V 4 bases short and J 8 bases short, with 30 bases between. CDR3: CASSPIGTGRRGLGEAFF. For the CDR3, the DNA is TGTGCCAGCAGCCCGATTGGGACGGGCCGGCGGGGTCTAGGGGAAGCTTTCTTT.

The V gene is TRBV19, the J gene TRBJ2-7; D perhaps matches TRBD1 (5 bases). The CDR3 is 13 amino acids. V lost 3 bases, J lost 2 bases, and 8 bases lay in between. Germline assignment: CDR1 LNHDA and CDR2 SQIVND (reference sequence). The CDR3 loop reads CASSIGHPYEQYF. In nucleotides, the CDR3 is TGTGCCAGTAGTATTGGACACCCCTACGAGCAGTACTTC.

The V and J genes are TRBV5-1 and TRBJ2-7, with TRBD2 matching 9 bases. Unmatched junction bases numbered 9, after V lost 3 bases and J lost 2 bases. There are 16 residues in the CDR3. Germline-derived CDR1 and CDR2 are SGHRS and YFSETQ. The CDR3 coding sequence is TGCGCCAGCAGCTACTCCAACGCGGGGGGGCCCTACGAGCAGTACTTC. Translated: CASSYSNAGGPYEQYF.

This clone was observed a few times. V is TRBV9 and J is TRBJ1-1; D is possibly TRBD1 (5 bases). Germline V gene sequence: CDR1 SGDLS, CDR2 YYNGEE. There are 14 residues in the CDR3. V was shortened by 0 bases and J by 5 bases, with 11 bases between the two germline ends. CDR3 DNA sequence: TGTGCCAGCAGCGTAGGGGGCGGCCTGACTGAAGCTTTCTTT. Its translation: CASSVGGGLTEAFF.